The TCR beta chain under discussion was sequenced for a study of OX40 agonist ivuxolimab in advanced cancers. Concerning the study at large: Ivuxolimab was a fully human IgG2 agonistic monoclonal antibody targeting the costimulatory receptor OX40 (CD134). Intravenous ivuxolimab was administered to patients every 2 weeks at six dose levels: 0.01, 0.1, 0.3, 1.5, 3 and 10 mg/kg. Among the approximately 54 dose-escalation patients, around 20 had hepatocellular carcinoma, about 15 melanoma, 9 renal cell carcinoma and 9 head and neck cancer. In the dose-escalation cohort, 65% to 85% of patients were male, and the mean age was approximately 60 years with a range of about 20 to 80. Prior anti-PD-1, anti-PD-L1 or anti-CTLA-4 therapy was permitted, and checkpoint inhibitors had been received by roughly two fifths of dose-escalation patients. Partial responses occurred in three dose-escalation patients: two with cutaneous melanoma and one with hepatocellular carcinoma. The purpose of peripheral TCRbeta sequencing was to test whether ivuxolimab changed TCR sequence diversity and led to clonal T-cell expansion. The monotherapy dose-escalation portion (N of about 49 patients) of the phase I ivuxolimab trial is reported in the paper.

Regarding this clone: Its antigen is currently not known. Nothing much larger sits one base from this clone, and base qualities are not available.

Beyond this particular receptor, the publication reports: Low levels of normalized T-cell clonal expansion were also seen in some patients who did not respond. After ivuxolimab, CD8+ T cells had more expanded clones than CD4+ T cells on average. Which antigens the clonally expanded peripheral T cells were specific for was not determined. In partial responders in the 0.1-3.0 mg/kg groups, normalized peripheral clonal expansion was found to be among the lowest, especially among CD8+ T cells. Clonal expansion of both CD4+ and CD8+ blood T cells was observed from baseline to week 6 at doses 0.1 to 3.0 mg/kg.

At the junction V is shortened by 4 bases and J by 4 bases; bases outside the gene matches: 4. The CDR3 goes from the cysteine to the phenylalanine over 14 residues. Here the CDR3 DNA is all that survives: 42 bases in frame from base 1. CDR1 and CDR2 were assigned from the germline V gene as SQVTM and ANQGSEA. The trial excluded patients who had a history of autoimmune disease or were on systemic immunosuppression. In every dose cohort, peripheral blood was drawn for TCR sequencing at baseline, cycle 4 day 1, and cycle 7 day 1. The samples were drawn from a first-in-human, open-label, multicenter phase I dose-escalation trial of ivuxolimab. Adults with locally advanced or metastatic head and neck squamous cell, hepatocellular, melanoma or renal cell carcinoma were enrolled in the trial. Before TCR sequencing, CD4+ and CD8+ T cells were separately sorted from peripheral blood. Genomic DNA was extracted from sorted cells for sequencing of the TCRbeta CDR3 region. TCRbeta CDR3 regions were sequenced using the immunoSEQ Assay. TCRdb's version of the immuneACCESS table is confined to in-frame rearrangements and falls short of the full clone set. An unresolved V gene accounts for under half of the shortfall where checked; the remainder is of unknown origin. This sample is represented by some 60,000 clones; over 80% of them were singletons. Roughly 5% of the sample rests with the top ten.

Sequences were derived from CD4+ or CD8+ T cells sorted from blood, sampled in a trial of the OX40 agonist ivuxolimab. This sequence uses TRBV29-1 and TRBJ2-1; a stretch of 10 junction bases matches TRBD1. This receptor was obtained from an adult with an advanced solid tumor such as melanoma, head and neck, liver or kidney cancer. The base sequence is TGCAGCGTTGCCGGGACAGGGGTTTACAATGAGCAGTTCTTC. Protein translation: CSVAGTGVYNEQFF.